Sequencing of this T cell receptor beta chain was carried out in a study of OX40 agonist ivuxolimab in advanced cancers. Overall study: Recorded diagnoses for dose-escalation patients were hepatocellular carcinoma, melanoma, renal cell or head and neck cancer.

Produced via immunoSEQ multiplex PCR; TCRdb's table is partial and in-frame only. The sample lists over 65,000 clones, roughly four fifths occurring once. This CDR3 has 12 residues. The V gene lost 2 bases and the J gene lost 7 bases, with 6 bases spanning the gap. In germline, CDR1 is SGHVS, CDR2 FQNEAQ. This chain connects TRBV7-8 to TRBJ2-1, with a tentative D call TRBD2 (5 bases). Source: CD4+ or CD8+ T cells sorted from blood, taken in a trial of the OX40 agonist ivuxolimab. This receptor was taken from an adult with an advanced solid tumor such as melanoma, head and neck, liver or kidney cancer. CDR3 nucleotides: TGTGCCAGCAGCTTATCGGGAAATGAGCAGTTCTTC. It codes for CASSLSGNEQFF.